This T cell receptor beta chain was obtained from a study of blood T cells in healthy people across ages (dated by TCRdb to the mid-2010s). For the study in its entirety: In model experiments, template switching captured roughly one uniquely barcoded TCR beta cDNA molecule for every two T cells. Age-related changes in TCR beta repertoire diversity were measured in the study by deep sequencing normalized with unique cDNA molecular identifiers. The donors were split into four age groups: young (average 16 years), middle-aged (39), aged (around 67) and long-lived (about 74). Donors of different ages were randomly distributed across sequencing lanes to avoid experimental bias. Using the same blood draw, the study looked at two additional independent replicas of 1 million unique cDNA reads for two donors, one aged 18 to 30 and the other aged 80 or older. On the study overall, not on this receptor specifically: Because donor CMV infection status was unknown, age-related changes in expanded clonotypes were potentially confounded. There was a strong correlation between observed TCR beta diversity and the percentage of naive T cells measured by flow cytometry. Compared with the aged group, more naive CD4+ T cells, fewer expanded clones and increased TCR diversity were shown by the long-lived group, suggesting age selection. Estimates of total diversity based on one million sequenced T cells were regarded as lower bounds and as underestimates. As age increased, observed TCR beta diversity per million T cells dropped in a roughly linear way, and a significant reduction was already evident by age about 40. Since profiling was done on bulk unsorted PBMCs, naive and antigen-experienced compartments could not be conclusively compared.

This clonotype was picked up many times. Its antigen target is currently unknown. There are no base qualities to consult, and no much larger clone falls within one base. V loses 3 bases at its end and J loses 2 bases; junction bases beyond the gene matches: 6. The cysteine opens and the phenylalanine closes a CDR3 of 15 amino acids. CDR3 DNA only is kept here, 45 bases in frame from base 1. CDR1 and CDR2 are read off the germline V gene (reference sequence) as DFQATT and SNEGSKA. Library generation was performed with 5' RACE. Instrument used: Illumina HiSeq 2500. A second PCR of about 6 to 11 cycles was performed with a sample-barcoded 5' primer and a J-beta primer mix. A template-switch 5' adaptor carrying 12 random nucleotides introduced a unique molecular identifier onto each TCR beta cDNA molecule. Each sample yielded at least 2.5 million CDR3-containing paired-end reads. All of the RNA was converted into first-strand cDNA using the Mint cDNA synthesis kit, with a TRBC-specific oligonucleotide serving as the primer. Following uracil-DNA glycosylase treatment, all cDNA underwent a first 18-cycle PCR with the universal primers M1SS and BC2_uni_R. Processing in the source paper ran as follows. For normalization, 1 million high-quality reads, each with a distinct molecular identifier, were randomly selected from each sample. Reads sharing molecular identifiers were discarded rather than binned into consensus sequences. MiTCR, run with a Q25 quality threshold and the strictest error-elimination algorithm, handled CDR3 identification, clonotype clustering and error correction. Lower-bound total TCR beta diversity was estimated with a nonparametric unseen species model using Euler transformation. TCRdb applied fastp at Q25 and MiXCR to the public reads, then kept only in-frame beta chains. CDR3 protein sequences are deduplicated, and each keeps its most common genes and DNA. The V and J calls shown here were made by TCRdb, not taken from the authors' results. This sample is represented by some 1.4 million distinct CDR3 sequences; 35% to 45% of them were singletons. The ten largest clones represent 7% to 9.5% of the sample.

The roughly 39 donors, aged about 6 to 95 years, were systemically healthy Caucasian individuals from Russia. Each donor gave approximately 9.3 milliliters of peripheral blood, collected into EDTA-treated Vacutainer tubes. Ficoll-Paque density-gradient centrifugation was used to isolate PBMCs, with at least 6.5 million obtained per sample. Trizol reagent was used to extract total RNA from PBMCs, with at least 5.5 micrograms per sample. For every donor, an aliquot of PBMCs went through flow cytometry to measure the percentages of naive CD45RAhigh/CD27high T cells. The receptor comes from a woman younger than 35 in good health. Sequenced sample: blood. The chain is made from TRBV20-1 and TRBJ2-2; 7 nucleotides in the junction match TRBD2. The DNA sequence reads TGCAGTGCTAGGGACATAGCGGGTAACACCGGGGAGCTGTTTTTT. It encodes CSARDIAGNTGELFF.